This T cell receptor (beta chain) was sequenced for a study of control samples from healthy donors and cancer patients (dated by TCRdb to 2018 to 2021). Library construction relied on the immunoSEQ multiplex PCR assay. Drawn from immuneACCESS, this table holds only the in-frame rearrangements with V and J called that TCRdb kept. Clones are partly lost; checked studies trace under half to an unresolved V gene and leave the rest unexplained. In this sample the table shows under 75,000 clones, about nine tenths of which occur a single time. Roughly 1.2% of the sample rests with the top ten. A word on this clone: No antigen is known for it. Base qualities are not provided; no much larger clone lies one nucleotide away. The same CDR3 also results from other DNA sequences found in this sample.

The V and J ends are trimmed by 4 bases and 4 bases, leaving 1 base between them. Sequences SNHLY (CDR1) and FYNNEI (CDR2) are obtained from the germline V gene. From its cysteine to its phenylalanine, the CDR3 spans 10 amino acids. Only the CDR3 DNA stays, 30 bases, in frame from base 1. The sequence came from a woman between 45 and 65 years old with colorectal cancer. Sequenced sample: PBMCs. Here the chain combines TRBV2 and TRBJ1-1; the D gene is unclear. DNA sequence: TGTGCCAGCAGTGGCACTGAAGCTTTCTTT. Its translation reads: CASSGTEAFF. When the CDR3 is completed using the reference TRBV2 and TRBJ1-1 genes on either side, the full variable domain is EPEVTQTPSHQVTQMGQEVILRCVPISNHLYFYWYRQILGQKVEFLVSFYNNEISEKSEIFDDQFSVERPDGSNFTLKIRSTKLEDSAMYFCASSGTEAFFGQGTRLTVV.